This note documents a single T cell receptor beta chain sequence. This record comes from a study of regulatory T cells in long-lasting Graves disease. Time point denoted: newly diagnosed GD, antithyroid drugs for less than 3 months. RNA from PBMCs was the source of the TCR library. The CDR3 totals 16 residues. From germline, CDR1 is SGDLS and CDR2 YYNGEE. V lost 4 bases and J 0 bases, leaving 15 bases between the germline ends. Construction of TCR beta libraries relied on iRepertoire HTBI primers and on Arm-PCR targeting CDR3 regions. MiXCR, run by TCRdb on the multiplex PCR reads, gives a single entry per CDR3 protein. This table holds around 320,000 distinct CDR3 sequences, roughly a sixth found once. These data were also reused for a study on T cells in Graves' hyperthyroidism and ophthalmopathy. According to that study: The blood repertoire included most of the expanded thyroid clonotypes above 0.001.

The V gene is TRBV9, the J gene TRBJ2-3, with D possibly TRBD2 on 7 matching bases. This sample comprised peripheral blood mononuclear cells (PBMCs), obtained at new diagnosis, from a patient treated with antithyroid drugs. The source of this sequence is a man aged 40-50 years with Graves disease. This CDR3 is CASSTRGGPSTDTQYF. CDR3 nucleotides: TGTGCCAGCAGCACCCGCGGGGGCCCCAGCACAGATACGCAGTATTTT.